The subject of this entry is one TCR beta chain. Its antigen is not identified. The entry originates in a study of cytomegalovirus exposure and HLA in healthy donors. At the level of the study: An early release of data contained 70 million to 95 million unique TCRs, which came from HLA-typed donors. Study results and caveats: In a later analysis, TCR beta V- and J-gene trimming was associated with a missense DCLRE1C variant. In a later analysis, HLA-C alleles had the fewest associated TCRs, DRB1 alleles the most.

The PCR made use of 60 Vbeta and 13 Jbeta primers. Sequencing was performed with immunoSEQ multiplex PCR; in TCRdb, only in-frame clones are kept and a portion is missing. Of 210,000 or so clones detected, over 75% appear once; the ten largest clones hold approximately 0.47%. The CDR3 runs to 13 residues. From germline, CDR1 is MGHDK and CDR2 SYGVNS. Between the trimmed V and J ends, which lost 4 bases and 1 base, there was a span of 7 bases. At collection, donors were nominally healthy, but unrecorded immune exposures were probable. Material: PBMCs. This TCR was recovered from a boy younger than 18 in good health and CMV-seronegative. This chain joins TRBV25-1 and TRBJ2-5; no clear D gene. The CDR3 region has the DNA TGTGCCAGCAGTGTAACAATCCAAGAGACCCAGTACTTC. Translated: CASSVTIQETQYF.